The table lists the clone carrying this T cell receptor (beta chain) with many counts. Its antigen is currently unknown. In germline, CDR1 is SGHTA, CDR2 FQGTGA. The CDR3 spans 14 residues. With 2 bases removed from V and 3 bases from J, the gap between germline ends came to 10 bases. MiXCR, run by TCRdb on the reads, gives a single entry per CDR3 protein. Altogether 500,000 or so distinct CDR3 sequences are present, approximately 15% being singletons, with the ten largest covering 20% to 30%. The data are from a study of T cell repertoires in cytomegalovirus infection. Overall study context: Public TCR beta signatures provided an indication of both CMV infection and a matching HLA type.

Regarding the study as a whole: HLA-C-restricted TCR beta clonotypes specific for CMV led the ex vivo response. Totalled public TCR beta family frequency picked out people who carried CMV plus the relevant HLA.

The sequenced sample consisted of CD8+ T cells from PBMCs. The TCR comes from a human donor in good health (CMV status not recorded). Some clones in this sample may be carry-over from other donors' samples. This chain uses TRBV7-3 with TRBJ1-1, with D tentatively TRBD1 (5 bases). CDR3 amino acids: CASSLGDGDTEAFF. The CDR3 DNA is TGTGCCAGCAGCTTAGGGGACGGAGACACTGAAGCTTTCTTT.